What follows describes a single T cell receptor beta chain. What it binds is unknown. The CDR3 extends over 15 amino acids. The ends were cut back, 2 bases at V and 5 bases at J, with 15 bases in the middle. The sample belongs to a study of T cells after yellow fever vaccination. Study information: It was SMART-Seq v4 Ultra Low Input that prepared the fractions with low cell numbers. Notes on the study in general: Post-booster repertoires contained most primary-vaccination clones again (around 96% CD4, around 88% CD8). Researchers cautioned that FACS-sorted repertoires could harbor abundant clonotypes contaminating from the bulk population.

The TCR cDNA carried a universal primer site and UMIs from 5'RACE template switching. TCRdb passed the 5' RACE reads through MiXCR, listing each CDR3 protein once. The table records roughly 140,000 distinct CDR3 sequences, less than 9.5% of them present only once. The specimen was CD4+ T cells sorted from PBMCs, collected 5 days after the yellow fever booster vaccination. This sequence was found in a man in his thirties or forties who received the YFV17D yellow fever vaccine. J is TRBJ2-5 and V is TRBV12-3 or TRBV12-4; D uncertain. CDR3 sequence reads: CASSLYHSTYETQYF. CDR3 coding DNA: TGTGCCAGCAGTTTATACCACTCGACCTACGAGACCCAGTACTTC.